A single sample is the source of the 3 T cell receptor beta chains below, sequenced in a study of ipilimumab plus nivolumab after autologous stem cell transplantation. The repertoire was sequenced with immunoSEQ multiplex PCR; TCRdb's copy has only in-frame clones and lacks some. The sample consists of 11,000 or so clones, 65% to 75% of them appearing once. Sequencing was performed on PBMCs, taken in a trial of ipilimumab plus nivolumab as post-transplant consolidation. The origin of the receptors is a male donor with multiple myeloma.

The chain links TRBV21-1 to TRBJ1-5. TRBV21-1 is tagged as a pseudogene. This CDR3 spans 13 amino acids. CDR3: CASRGGISQPQHF. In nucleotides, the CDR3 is TGTGCCAGCAGGGGGGGGATAAGTCAGCCCCAGCATTTT.

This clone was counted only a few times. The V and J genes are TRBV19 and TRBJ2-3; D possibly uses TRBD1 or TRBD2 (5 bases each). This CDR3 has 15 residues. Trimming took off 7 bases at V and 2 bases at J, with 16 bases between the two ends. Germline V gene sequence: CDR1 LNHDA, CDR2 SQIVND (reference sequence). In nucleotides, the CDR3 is TGTGCCAGTATGAGCAAACTAGGGGTCACAGATACGCAGTATTTT. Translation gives CASMSKLGVTDTQYF.

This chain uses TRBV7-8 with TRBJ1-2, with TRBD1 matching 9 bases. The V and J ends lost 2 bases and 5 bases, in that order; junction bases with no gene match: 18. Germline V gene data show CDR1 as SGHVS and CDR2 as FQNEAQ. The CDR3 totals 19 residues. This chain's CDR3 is CASSLPRTGDPSAWYGYTF. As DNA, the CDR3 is TGTGCCAGCAGCTTACCCCGGACAGGGGATCCCTCTGCTTGGTATGGCTACACCTTC.